This is a list of T cell receptor beta chains from one sample in a study of vaccination effects on CD4 cells after COVID-19. Method: immunoSEQ multiplex PCR; TCRdb's copy keeps in-frame clones and lacks some. The profile shows 42,000 or so clones, approximately 70% of them singletons. Their recognized antigens are unknown. This sample comprised CD4+ T cells from PBMCs cultured without peptide, obtained after COVID-19 vaccination. These receptors were collected from a human donor who received a COVID-19 vaccine. Both conserved end residues are part of each CDR3. The order of the fields is CDR3 length, V gene, J gene, CDR3 protein.

12	TRBV5-1	TRBJ2-5	CASSVGQETQYF
16	TRBV7-2	TRBJ1-1	CASSTSGYMPNTEAFF
15	TRBV3-1/TRBV3-2	TRBJ2-1	CASSQEGHSYNEQFF
15	TRBV5-1	TRBJ1-5	CASSLDGFSNQPQHF
14	TRBV27	TRBJ1-2	CASSSWGNGYGYTF
13	TRBV6-5	TRBJ2-7	CATRASGSTVQYF
14	TRBV6-6	TRBJ1-2	CASRTTGLGYGYTF
16	TRBV3-1/TRBV3-2	TRBJ2-5	CASSQGRAPHQETQYF
13	TRBV30	TRBJ1-1	CAWSSSLSAEAFF
15	TRBV6-5	TRBJ1-2	CASSTGQTTNYGYTF
18	TRBV19	TRBJ2-1	CASSMEAVGGATYNEQFF
12	TRBV18	TRBJ1-1	CASSRGNTEAFF
16	TRBV3-1/TRBV3-2	TRBJ2-2	CASSQASGSQAGELFF
15	TRBV11-2	TRBJ1-2	CASSLAVPDNYGYTF
13	TRBV3-1/TRBV3-2	TRBJ2-1	CASRLAGGGEQFF
15	TRBV24-1	TRBJ2-7	CATSDFKSGVHEQYF